This is a list of T cell receptor beta chains from one sample in a study of OX40 agonist ivuxolimab in advanced cancers. Repertoires were generated with immunoSEQ multiplex PCR, while TCRdb's copy carries only in-frame clones and drops some. The sample carries fewer than 120,000 clones, approximately 90% recorded once. The input for sequencing was CD4+ or CD8+ T cells sorted from blood, taken in a trial of the OX40 agonist ivuxolimab. The receptors were sampled from an adult with an advanced solid tumor such as melanoma, head and neck, liver or kidney cancer. CDR3s include the opening cysteine and the closing phenylalanine or tryptophan. D genes are given only for firm matches. Only part of the rows carry a size: once, few, many, or a class if the clone is expanded.

V gene,J gene,clone size,D gene,CDR3 protein,CDR3 DNA
TRBV19,TRBJ1-1,-,-,CASSRGYGMGTEAFF,TGTGCCAGTAGTAGAGGGTACGGGATGGGCACTGAAGCTTTCTTT
TRBV4-1,TRBJ1-1,-,TRBD1,CASSQDRQGGTEAFF,TGCGCCAGCAGCCAAGACAGACAGGGCGGCACTGAAGCTTTCTTT
TRBV27,TRBJ1-6,-,-,CASSWGRSSYNSPLHF,TGTGCCAGCAGCTGGGGCAGGAGCTCCTATAATTCACCCCTCCACTTT
TRBV13,TRBJ2-1,-,TRBD2,CASSLRGDYNEQFF,TGTGCCAGCAGCTTACGGGGGGACTACAATGAGCAGTTCTTC
TRBV11-1,TRBJ1-2,-,-,CASSFRTQNGYTF,TGTGCCAGCAGCTTCAGGACACAGAATGGCTACACCTTC
TRBV15,TRBJ1-2,few,-,CAIGQSNPGEGYTF,TGTGCCATCGGACAGTCTAACCCAGGTGAAGGCTACACCTTC
TRBV9,TRBJ2-2,-,-,CASSVGDQNTGELFF,TGTGCCAGCAGCGTAGGTGACCAGAACACCGGGGAGCTGTTTTTT
TRBV15,TRBJ2-5,-,-,CATSRGPGSWETQYF,TGTGCCACCAGCAGAGGACCGGGATCGTGGGAGACCCAGTACTTC
TRBV7-2,TRBJ1-1,-,TRBD1,CASSLVAQGGTEAFF,TGTGCCAGCAGCTTAGTGGCTCAGGGGGGTACTGAAGCTTTCTTT
TRBV14,TRBJ2-7,-,-,CASNIGTPPYEQYF,TGTGCCAGCAATATCGGGACTCCGCCCTACGAGCAGTACTTC
TRBV19,TRBJ1-4,-,-,CASVRDGNEKLFF,TGTGCCAGTGTCCGGGACGGTAATGAAAAACTGTTTTTT
TRBV7-9,TRBJ2-3,-,-,CASSLGTSTDTQYF,TGTGCCAGCAGCTTGGGTACTAGCACAGATACGCAGTATTTT
TRBV6-5,TRBJ1-1,-,-,CASSLDWGGTEAFF,TGTGCCAGCAGTCTCGACTGGGGGGGCACTGAAGCTTTCTTT
TRBV5-1,TRBJ2-7,-,TRBD1,CASSSSDRGHEQYF,TGCGCCAGCAGCTCCAGCGACAGGGGCCACGAGCAGTACTTC
TRBV7-6,TRBJ2-1,-,-,CASSFGGGSYNEQFF,TGTGCCAGCAGCTTCGGGGGAGGCTCCTACAATGAGCAGTTCTTC
TRBV11-2,TRBJ2-5,-,-,CASSRITRETQYF,TGTGCCAGCAGCCGTATAACGCGGGAGACCCAGTACTTC
TRBV28,TRBJ1-2,-,TRBD1,CASTFWSGQGPYGYTF,TGTGCCAGCACCTTCTGGAGCGGACAGGGGCCCTATGGCTACACCTTC
TRBV5-8,TRBJ2-1,-,-,CASSSDVTDEQFF,TGTGCCAGCAGTTCGGACGTTACGGATGAGCAGTTCTTC
TRBV19,TRBJ1-5,-,-,CASSISYGRGNQPQHF,TGTGCCAGTAGTATTTCCTACGGCAGGGGCAATCAGCCCCAGCATTTT
TRBV2,TRBJ1-5,-,TRBD1,CASSRTGDQPQHF,TGTGCCAGCAGCCGTACAGGGGATCAGCCCCAGCATTTT
TRBV5-1,TRBJ2-3,-,-,CASTLVAGATDTQYF,TGCGCCAGCACCTTGGTCGCGGGGGCCACAGATACGCAGTATTTT
TRBV15,TRBJ1-2,-,TRBD1,CATSRDMAVGGLGYTF,TGTGCCACCAGCAGAGATATGGCAGTAGGGGGCCTTGGCTACACCTTC
TRBV6-1,TRBJ2-5,-,TRBD1,CASFRQGRKTQYF,TGTGCCAGCTTTCGACAGGGGAGGAAGACCCAGTACTTC
TRBV13,TRBJ1-2,-,-,CASSENPGRDNYGYTF,TGTGCCAGCAGCGAAAATCCGGGACGGGATAACTATGGCTACACCTTC
TRBV6-5,TRBJ2-7,-,-,CASRAGPSEQYF,TGTGCCAGCAGGGCCGGCCCTAGCGAGCAGTACTTC
TRBV4-2,TRBJ2-3,-,-,CASSQDLAPGNTQYF,TGTGCCAGCAGCCAAGATCTTGCCCCCGGGAATACGCAGTATTTT
TRBV4-2,TRBJ2-1,-,-,CASSLLEETYNEQFF,TGTGCCAGCAGCCTTCTCGAGGAGACCTACAATGAGCAGTTCTTC
TRBV19,TRBJ2-1,-,TRBD2,CATKPRGGLAVSYNEQFF,TGTGCCACTAAACCCCGGGGCGGACTAGCGGTATCCTACAATGAGCAGTTCTTC
TRBV10-2,TRBJ1-5,-,-,CASSDGQLNQPQHF,TGCGCCAGCAGTGACGGACAGCTCAATCAGCCCCAGCATTTT
TRBV28,TRBJ1-2,once,-,CASSLRSLNYGYTF,TGTGCCAGCAGTTTACGATCGCTTAACTATGGCTACACCTTC
TRBV28,TRBJ1-2,-,-,CASSTRDNYGYTF,TGTGCCAGCAGTACCCGGGACAACTATGGCTACACCTTC
TRBV19,TRBJ1-1,few,-,CASSRTGNAEAFF,TGTGCCAGTAGTAGGACCGGGAACGCTGAAGCTTTCTTT
TRBV9,TRBJ1-6,once,-,CASSGQGGNSPLHF,TGTGCCAGCAGCGGGCAGGGAGGCAATTCACCCCTCCACTTT
TRBV5-1,TRBJ2-6,-,-,CASSVGGSGANVLTF,TGCGCCAGCAGCGTGGGGGGCTCTGGGGCCAACGTCCTGACTTTC
TRBV11-2,TRBJ2-1,-,TRBD2,CASSSGLAFNEQFF,TGTGCCAGCAGCTCGGGACTAGCCTTCAATGAGCAGTTCTTC
TRBV14,TRBJ2-2,-,TRBD1,CASSHLSLGTALNTGELFF,TGTGCCAGCAGCCATCTCAGCCTCGGGACAGCACTCAACACCGGGGAGCTGTTTTTT
TRBV4-2,TRBJ2-7,-,-,CASSQDPGSSYEQYF,TGTGCCAGCAGCCAAGATCCAGGGAGCTCCTACGAGCAGTACTTC
TRBV7-2,TRBJ2-2,once,-,CASSLNREAGELFF,TGTGCCAGCAGCTTAAACAGGGAAGCCGGGGAGCTGTTTTTT
TRBV10-1,TRBJ1-2,-,-,CASIGGGYGYTF,TGCGCCAGCATCGGGGGAGGCTATGGCTACACCTTC
TRBV5-1,TRBJ2-3,-,TRBD2,CASSLEGLAGIFETDTQYF,TGCGCCAGCAGCTTGGAGGGACTAGCGGGGATATTCGAAACAGATACGCAGTATTTT
TRBV9,TRBJ2-5,-,TRBD2,CASSSSGGALETQYF,TGTGCCAGCAGCTCTAGCGGGGGGGCCCTGGAGACCCAGTACTTC
TRBV5-5,TRBJ1-1,-,-,CASSKDRNTEAFF,TGTGCCAGCAGCAAAGACAGGAACACTGAAGCTTTCTTT
TRBV28,TRBJ2-1,-,TRBD2,CASSFGLAGGSSYNEQFF,TGTGCCAGCAGTTTCGGACTAGCGGGAGGAAGCTCCTACAATGAGCAGTTCTTC
TRBV5-1,TRBJ1-3,-,-,CASSLEGSLGNTIYF,TGCGCCAGCAGCTTGGAAGGCAGCCTCGGAAACACCATATATTTT
TRBV21-1,TRBJ2-4,-,-,CASSEIGRALAKNIQYF,TGTGCCAGCAGCGAAATCGGGAGGGCACTAGCCAAAAACATTCAGTACTTC